Below are 18 T cell receptor beta chains sequenced from a single sample in a study of spatial heterogeneity in lung cancer. One entry per CDR3 protein results from TCRdb running MiXCR on the 5' RACE reads. This table has 19,000 or so distinct CDR3 sequences, over 20% appearing once. Time point of the sample: sample taken at primary tumor resection. Whole RNA came from tumor, nontumor lung or frozen PBMC and was sequenced without being sorted. Material: PBMCs, obtained at surgery. These receptors originate from a female donor with early-stage non-small cell lung cancer.

This clonotype was observed at least ten times. The chain couples TRBV6-5 to TRBJ2-1, with TRBD2 matching 10 bases. The germline gives CDR1 MNHEY, CDR2 SVGAGI. CDR3 length: 13 amino acids. J gave up 8 bases and V 5 bases, and 3 bases lay outside the gene matches. The CDR3 DNA is TGTGCCAGCAGTAAAGCGGGAGGGGATGAGCAGTTCTTC. Translating it yields CASSKAGGDEQFF.

This clonotype was detected many times. The V call is TRBV20-1, the J call TRBJ2-3, with TRBD2 matching over 14 bases. Trimming at V came to 6 bases and at J to 5 bases, leaving 7 bases not matched to a gene. CDR1 is DFQATT, CDR2 SNEGSKA, per germline (reference sequence). The CDR3 is 15 amino acids. The CDR3 sequence: CSAPGLAGGIDTQYF. CDR3 in DNA: TGCAGTGCACCCGGACTAGCGGGAGGCATAGATACGCAGTATTTT.

CDR3 in amino acids: CASSVWTGGGNQPQHF. CDR3 nucleotide sequence: TGTGCCAGCAGTGTTTGGACAGGCGGAGGCAATCAGCCCCAGCATTTT. The chain carries TRBV2 and TRBJ1-5; TRBD1 agrees at 7 bases. V was pared by 4 bases and J by 2 bases, with 8 bases of the junction left unmatched. The CDR3 spans 16 residues. In germline, CDR1 is SNHLY, CDR2 FYNNEI.

In its sample, this clonotype was seen many times. This chain uses TRBV12-3 or TRBV12-4 with TRBJ2-1, with D maybe TRBD2 (5 bases). The CDR3 is 11 amino acids. Trimming left V 5 bases short and J 7 bases short, with 6 bases between. CDR3 nucleotides: TGTGCCAGCAGTCCGGGGAATGAGCAGTTCTTC. This gives the protein CASSPGNEQFF.

This chain uses TRBV7-9 with TRBJ2-5; 13 bases map to TRBD2. The V gene's germline CDR1 is SEHNR and CDR2 FQNEAQ (reference sequence). V lost 6 bases to trimming and J lost 4 bases; unmatched junction nucleotides: 5. The CDR3 loop spans 15 amino acids. CDR3 region: CASSPLAGGPETQYF. The CDR3 nucleotides read TGTGCCAGCAGTCCACTAGCGGGAGGGCCAGAGACCCAGTACTTC.

This clonotype has ten or more counts. The J gene is TRBJ2-7, the V gene TRBV3-1; 9 bases are a match to TRBD2. The CDR3 is 16 residues long. Germline assignment: CDR1 LGHDT and CDR2 YNNKEL (reference sequence). V trimming: 1 base; J trimming: 0 bases; junction bases outside the gene matches: 4. CDR3 sequence reads: CASSQAASGVSYEQYF. The DNA for the CDR3 is TGTGCCAGCAGCCAAGCTGCTAGCGGGGTCTCCTACGAGCAGTACTTC.

The rearrangement uses TRBV4-3 and TRBJ2-1; tentative D call: TRBD2 (6 bases). The CDR3 is 17 amino acids. The V gene's germline CDR1 is LGHNA and CDR2 YSLEER. V gave up 0 bases and J gave up 6 bases, with 18 bases separating them. The CDR3 loop is CASSQDYHASEGNEQFF. CDR3 DNA: TGCGCCAGCAGCCAAGATTATCACGCTAGCGAAGGCAATGAGCAGTTCTTC.

This clonotype has ten or more counts. The rearrangement uses TRBV20-1 and TRBJ1-4, with 8 positions matching TRBD1. Germline V lookup: CDR1 DFQATT, CDR2 SNEGSKA (reference sequence). CDR3 length: 13 residues. Losses at the gene ends were 6 bases for V and 6 bases for J; bases not matched to a gene: 6. The CDR3 DNA reads TGCAGTGCGACAGGGGTCGGATATGAAAAACTGTTTTTT. It specifies CSATGVGYEKLFF.

Only a few counts were recorded for this clonotype. This sequence joins TRBV7-3 and TRBJ2-1; 12 bases match TRBD2. Looked up from germline, CDR1 is SGHTA and CDR2 is FQGTGA. V dropped 5 bases and J dropped 7; count of bases not matched to a gene: 6. This CDR3 is 15 amino acids long. The CDR3 reads CASSLRLAGVNEQFF. The DNA of the CDR3 is TGTGCCAGCAGCCTTCGACTAGCGGGAGTTAATGAGCAGTTCTTC.

This clonotype was seen repeatedly, ten times or more. The CDR3 nucleotides read TGTGCCAGCAGTTGGGCCACTAGCTCTGGAAACACCATATATTTT. Amino acids: CASSWATSSGNTIYF. The gene calls are TRBV12-3 or TRBV12-4 and TRBJ1-3; no clear D. CDR3 length equals 15 residues. V shed 4 bases and J shed 0 bases, with 10 bases lying between them.

This rearrangement joins TRBV2 to TRBJ2-6; no clear D gene. Germline V lookup: CDR1 SNHLY, CDR2 FYNNEI. V lost 6 bases and J 0 bases, leaving 9 bases between the germline ends. This CDR3 is built from 15 residues. CDR3 amino acids: CASSQGVSGANVLTF. For the CDR3, the DNA is TGTGCCAGCAGCCAAGGAGTCTCTGGGGCCAACGTCCTGACTTTC.

There are many counts of this clonotype. This sequence joins TRBV5-1 and TRBJ1-6; TRBD1 might be the D (6 bases). Deletions cut 5 bases from V and 10 bases from J, with 25 bases between. The CDR3 extends over 17 amino acids. In germline, CDR1 is SGHRS, CDR2 YFSETQ. CDR3 nucleotide sequence: TGCGCCAGCAGATCGGAGGGGACATCCCTCCGCGGGTCACCCCTCCACTTT. Encoded protein: CASRSEGTSLRGSPLHF.

V gene TRBV6-2 or TRBV6-3 combines with J gene TRBJ1-5; tentatively, D is TRBD1 (5 bases). Between the trimmed V and J ends, which lost 8 bases and 2 bases, there was a span of 13 bases. The CDR3 sequence is 14 residues long. Per the germline V gene, CDR1 is MNHEY and CDR2 is SVGEGT. CDR3 nucleotide sequence: TGTGCCAGCGGAGGGGTTGGGGGCAATCAGCCCCAGCATTTT. This codes for CASGGVGGNQPQHF.

This clonotype was seen at least ten times. The J gene is TRBJ2-7, the V gene TRBV27; 10 positions agree with TRBD1. The CDR3 consists of 15 residues. Germline values: CDR1 MNHEY, CDR2 SMNVEV (reference sequence). The V and J ends lost 4 bases and 5 bases, in that order; junction bases with no gene match: 8. This chain's CDR3 is CASSSGQGVTDEQYF. Here the CDR3 DNA reads TGTGCCAGCAGTTCCGGACAGGGGGTTACTGACGAGCAGTACTTC.

The chain carries TRBV30 and TRBJ1-6; D gene uncertain. Germline CDR1 is GTSNPN and CDR2 is SVGIG (reference sequence). Trimming removed 2 bases at V and 6 bases at J, with 14 bases between. This CDR3 has 15 residues. DNA of the CDR3: TGTGCCTGGAGTACCCGAACCCAACTTAATTCACCCCTCCACTTT. This translates into CAWSTRTQLNSPLHF. The full variable domain, completed using reference TRBV30 and TRBJ1-6, is SQTIHQWPATLVQPVGSPLSLECTVEGTSNPNLYWYRQAAGRGLQLLFYSVGIGQISSEVPQNLSASRPQDRQFILSSKKLLLSDSGFYLCAWSTRTQLNSPLHFGNGTRLTVT.

J is TRBJ1-5 and V is TRBV12-3 or TRBV12-4, with D maybe TRBD1 (5 bases). The CDR3 is 15 amino acids. V lost 4 bases and J 0 bases, leaving 10 bases between the germline ends. The DNA of the CDR3 is TGTGCCAGCAGTTCCCGGGGGTTTAGCAATCAGCCCCAGCATTTT. Translation: CASSSRGFSNQPQHF.

The CDR3 nucleotides read TGTGCCAGCATTGACTGGCGGGGGGAGAATACCGGGGAGCTGTTTTTT. Translated: CASIDWRGENTGELFF. V gene TRBV27 combines with J gene TRBJ2-2, with 8 bases aligning to TRBD2. V was clipped by 7 bases and J by 5 bases; unmatched bases: 12. Germline V gene lookup returns CDR1 MNHEY and CDR2 SMNVEV (reference sequence). The CDR3 consists of 16 residues.

V and J are TRBV9 and TRBJ1-5; D possibly corresponds to TRBD1 (5 bases). CDR1 is SGDLS and CDR2 is YYNGEE in the germline V gene. The V and J ends lost 0 bases and 1 base respectively, with 8 bases between them. The CDR3 is made up of 15 amino acids. The CDR3: CASSVDGHSNQPQHF. The CDR3 DNA reads as TGTGCCAGCAGCGTAGATGGACACAGCAATCAGCCCCAGCATTTT. Full variable domain (rest looked up from reference TRBV9 and TRBJ1-5): DSGVTQTPKHLITATGQRVTLRCSPRSGDLSVYWYQQSLDQGLQFLIQYYNGEERAKGNILERFSAQQFPDLHSELNLSSLELGDSALYFCASSVDGHSNQPQHFGDGTRLSIL.